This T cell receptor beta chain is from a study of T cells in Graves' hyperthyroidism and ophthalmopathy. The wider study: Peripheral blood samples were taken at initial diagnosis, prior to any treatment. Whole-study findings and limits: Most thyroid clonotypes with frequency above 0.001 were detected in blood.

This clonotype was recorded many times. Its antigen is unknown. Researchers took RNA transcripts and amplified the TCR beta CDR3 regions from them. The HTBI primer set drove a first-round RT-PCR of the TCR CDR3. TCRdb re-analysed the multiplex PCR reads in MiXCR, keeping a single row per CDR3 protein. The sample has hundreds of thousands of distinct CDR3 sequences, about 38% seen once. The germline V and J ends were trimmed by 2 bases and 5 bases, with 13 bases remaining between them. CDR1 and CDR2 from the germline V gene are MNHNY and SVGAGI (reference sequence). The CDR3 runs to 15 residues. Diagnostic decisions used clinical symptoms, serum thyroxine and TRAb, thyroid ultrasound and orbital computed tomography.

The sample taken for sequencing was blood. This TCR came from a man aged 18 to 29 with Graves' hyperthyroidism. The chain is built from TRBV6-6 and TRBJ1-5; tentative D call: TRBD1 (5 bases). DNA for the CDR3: TGTGCCAGCAGTTACATCCAGGGCTCTGATCAGCCCCAGCATTTT. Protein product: CASSYIQGSDQPQHF.